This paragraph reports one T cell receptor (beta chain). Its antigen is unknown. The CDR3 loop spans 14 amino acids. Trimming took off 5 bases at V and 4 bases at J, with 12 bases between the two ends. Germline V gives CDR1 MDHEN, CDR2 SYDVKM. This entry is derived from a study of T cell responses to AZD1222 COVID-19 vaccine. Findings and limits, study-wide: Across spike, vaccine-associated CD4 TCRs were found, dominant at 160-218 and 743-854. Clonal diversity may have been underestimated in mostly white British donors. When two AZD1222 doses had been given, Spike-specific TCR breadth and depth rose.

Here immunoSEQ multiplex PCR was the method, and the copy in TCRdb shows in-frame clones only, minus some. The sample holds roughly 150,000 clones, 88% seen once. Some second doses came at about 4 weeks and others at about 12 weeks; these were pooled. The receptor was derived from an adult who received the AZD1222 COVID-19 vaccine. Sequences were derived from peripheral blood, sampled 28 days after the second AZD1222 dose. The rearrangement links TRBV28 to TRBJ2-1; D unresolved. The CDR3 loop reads CASSGIIQYNEQFF. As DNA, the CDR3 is TGTGCCAGCAGTGGAATAATTCAGTACAATGAGCAGTTCTTC.